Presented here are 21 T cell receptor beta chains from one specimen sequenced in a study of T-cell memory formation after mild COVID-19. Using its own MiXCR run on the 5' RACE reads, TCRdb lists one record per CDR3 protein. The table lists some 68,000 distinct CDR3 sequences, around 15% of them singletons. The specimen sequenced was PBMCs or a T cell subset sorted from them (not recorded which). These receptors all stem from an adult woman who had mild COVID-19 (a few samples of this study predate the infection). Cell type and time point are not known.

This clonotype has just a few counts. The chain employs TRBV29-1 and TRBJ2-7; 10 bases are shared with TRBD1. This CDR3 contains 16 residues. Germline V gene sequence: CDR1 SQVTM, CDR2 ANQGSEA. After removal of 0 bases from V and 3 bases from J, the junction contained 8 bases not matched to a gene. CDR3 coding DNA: TGCAGCGTTGAAGAGCTGGGACAGGGGATTCTCTACGAGCAGTACTTC. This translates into CSVEELGQGILYEQYF.

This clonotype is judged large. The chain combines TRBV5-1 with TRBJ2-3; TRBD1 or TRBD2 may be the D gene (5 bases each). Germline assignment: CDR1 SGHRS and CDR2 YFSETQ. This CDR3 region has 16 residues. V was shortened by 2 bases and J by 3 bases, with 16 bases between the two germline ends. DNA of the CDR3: TGCGCCAGCAGCTTACATCTCGAGGGGATAACAGATACGCAGTATTTT. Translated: CASSLHLEGITDTQYF.

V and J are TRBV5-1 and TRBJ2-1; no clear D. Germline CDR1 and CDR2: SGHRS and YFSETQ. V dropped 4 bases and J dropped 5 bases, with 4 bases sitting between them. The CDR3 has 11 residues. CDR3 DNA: TGCGCCAGCAGCGGGGACAATGAGCAGTTCTTC. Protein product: CASSGDNEQFF.

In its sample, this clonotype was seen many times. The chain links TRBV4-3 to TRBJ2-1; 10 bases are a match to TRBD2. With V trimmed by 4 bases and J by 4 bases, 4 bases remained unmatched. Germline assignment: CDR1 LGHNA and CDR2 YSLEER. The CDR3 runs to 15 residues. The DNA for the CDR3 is TGCGCCAGCAGCCTCACTAGCGGGGCGTACAATGAGCAGTTCTTC. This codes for CASSLTSGAYNEQFF.

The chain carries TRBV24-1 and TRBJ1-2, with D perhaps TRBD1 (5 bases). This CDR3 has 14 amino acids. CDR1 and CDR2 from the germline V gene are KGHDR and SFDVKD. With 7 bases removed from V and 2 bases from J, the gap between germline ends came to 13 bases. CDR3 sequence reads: CATSKPGQNYGYTF. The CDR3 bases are TGTGCCACCAGCAAACCCGGACAAAACTATGGCTACACCTTC.

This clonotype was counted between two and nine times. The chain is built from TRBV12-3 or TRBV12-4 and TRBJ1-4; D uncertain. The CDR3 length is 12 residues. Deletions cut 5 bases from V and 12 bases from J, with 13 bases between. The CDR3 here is CASSLLPGELFF. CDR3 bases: TGTGCCAGCAGTCTGCTCCCCGGGGAACTGTTTTTT.

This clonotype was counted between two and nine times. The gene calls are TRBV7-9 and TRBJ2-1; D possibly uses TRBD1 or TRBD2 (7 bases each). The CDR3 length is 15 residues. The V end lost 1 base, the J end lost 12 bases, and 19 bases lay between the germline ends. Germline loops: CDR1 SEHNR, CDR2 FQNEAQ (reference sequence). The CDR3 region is CASSLVSRGGPAQFF. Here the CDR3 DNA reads TGTGCCAGCAGCTTAGTATCCAGGGGGGGACCAGCGCAGTTCTTC.

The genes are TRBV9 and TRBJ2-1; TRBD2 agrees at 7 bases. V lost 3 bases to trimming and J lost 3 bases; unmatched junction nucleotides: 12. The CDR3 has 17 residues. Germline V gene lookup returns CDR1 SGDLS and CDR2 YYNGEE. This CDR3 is CASSGVLAGVGYNEQFF. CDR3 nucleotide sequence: TGTGCCAGCAGCGGGGTTTTGGCGGGGGTTGGCTACAATGAGCAGTTCTTC.

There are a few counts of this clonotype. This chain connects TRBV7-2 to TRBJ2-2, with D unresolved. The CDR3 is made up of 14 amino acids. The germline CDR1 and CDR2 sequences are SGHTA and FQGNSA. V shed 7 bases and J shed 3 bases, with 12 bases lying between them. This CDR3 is CASTPRRYTGELFF. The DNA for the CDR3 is TGTGCCAGCACCCCCCGGCGGTACACCGGGGAGCTGTTTTTT. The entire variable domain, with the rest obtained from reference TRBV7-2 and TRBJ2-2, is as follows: GAGVSQSPSNKVTEKGKDVELRCDPISGHTALYWYRQSLGQGLEFLIYFQGNSAPDKSGLPSDRFSAERTGGSVSTLTIQRTQQEDSAVYLCASTPRRYTGELFFGEGSRLTVL.

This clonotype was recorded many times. The CDR3 DNA sequence: TGTGCCAGCAGCCTATACTTGTCGAGCTCCTACAATGAGCAGTTCTTC. Amino acid sequence: CASSLYLSSSYNEQFF. V gene TRBV7-2 combines with J gene TRBJ2-1, with no clear D. V shed 5 bases and J shed 0 bases, with 14 bases lying between them. Looked up from germline, CDR1 is SGHTA and CDR2 is FQGNSA. This CDR3 region has 16 residues.

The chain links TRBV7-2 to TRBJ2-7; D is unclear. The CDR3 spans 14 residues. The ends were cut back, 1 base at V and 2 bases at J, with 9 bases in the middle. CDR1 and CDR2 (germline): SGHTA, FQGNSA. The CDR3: CASSLGWSAYEQYF. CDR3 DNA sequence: TGTGCCAGCAGCTTAGGGTGGTCAGCCTACGAGCAGTACTTC.

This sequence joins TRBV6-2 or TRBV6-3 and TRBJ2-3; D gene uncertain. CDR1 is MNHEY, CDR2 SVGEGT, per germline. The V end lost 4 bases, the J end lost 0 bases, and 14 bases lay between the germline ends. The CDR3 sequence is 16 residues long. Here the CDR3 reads CASSSYDTASTDTQYF. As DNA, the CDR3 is TGTGCCAGCAGTTCCTACGACACAGCTAGCACAGATACGCAGTATTTT.

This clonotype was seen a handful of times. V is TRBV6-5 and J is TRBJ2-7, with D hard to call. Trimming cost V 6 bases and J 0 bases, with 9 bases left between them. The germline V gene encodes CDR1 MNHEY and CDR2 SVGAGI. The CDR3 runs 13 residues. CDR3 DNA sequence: TGTGCCAGCAGCTACGGATTCTCCTACGAGCAGTACTTC. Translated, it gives CASSYGFSYEQYF.

The CDR3 loop reads CASSLGQIYGYTF. CDR3 DNA: TGTGCCAGCAGTCTGGGACAAATCTATGGCTACACCTTC. The chain employs TRBV12-3 or TRBV12-4 and TRBJ1-2; a weak D match, TRBD1 (6 bases). V was trimmed by 5 bases and J by 4 bases, leaving 11 bases between them. The CDR3 covers 13 residues.

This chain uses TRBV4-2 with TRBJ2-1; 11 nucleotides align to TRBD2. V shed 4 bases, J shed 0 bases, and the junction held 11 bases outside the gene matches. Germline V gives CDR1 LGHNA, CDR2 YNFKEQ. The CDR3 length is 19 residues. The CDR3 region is CASSPLGLAGGSSYNEQFF. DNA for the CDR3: TGTGCCAGCAGCCCCCTAGGTCTAGCGGGAGGTAGCTCCTACAATGAGCAGTTCTTC.

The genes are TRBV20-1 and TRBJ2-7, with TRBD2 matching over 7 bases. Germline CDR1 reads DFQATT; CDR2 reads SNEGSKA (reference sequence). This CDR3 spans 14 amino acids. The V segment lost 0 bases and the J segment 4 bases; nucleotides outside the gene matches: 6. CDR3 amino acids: CSARETRDYYEQYF. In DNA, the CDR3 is TGCAGTGCTAGAGAAACCCGGGACTATTACGAGCAGTACTTC.

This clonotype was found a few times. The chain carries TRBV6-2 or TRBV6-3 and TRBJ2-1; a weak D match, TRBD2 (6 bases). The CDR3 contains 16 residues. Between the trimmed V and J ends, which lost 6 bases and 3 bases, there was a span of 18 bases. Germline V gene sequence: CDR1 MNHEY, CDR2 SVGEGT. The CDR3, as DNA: TGTGCCAGCAGCCCCGGGACTTTCCCGGACTACAATGAGCAGTTCTTC. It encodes CASSPGTFPDYNEQFF.

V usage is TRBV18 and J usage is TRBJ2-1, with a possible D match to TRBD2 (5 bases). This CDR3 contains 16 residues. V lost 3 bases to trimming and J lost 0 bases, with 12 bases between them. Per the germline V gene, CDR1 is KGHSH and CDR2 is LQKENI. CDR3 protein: CASSPGGPSSYNEQFF. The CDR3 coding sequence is TGTGCCAGCTCACCCGGCGGGCCCAGCTCCTACAATGAGCAGTTCTTC.

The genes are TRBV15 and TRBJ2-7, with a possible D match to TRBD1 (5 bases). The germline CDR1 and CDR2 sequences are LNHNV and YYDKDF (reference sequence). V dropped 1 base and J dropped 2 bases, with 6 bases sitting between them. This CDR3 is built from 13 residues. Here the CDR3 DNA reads TGTGCCACCAGCAGAGCCAGGGCCTACGAGCAGTACTTC. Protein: CATSRARAYEQYF.

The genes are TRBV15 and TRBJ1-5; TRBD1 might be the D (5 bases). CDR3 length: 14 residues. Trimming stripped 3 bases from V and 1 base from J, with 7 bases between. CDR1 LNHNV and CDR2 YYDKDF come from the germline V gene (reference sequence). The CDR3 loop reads CATSRGGSNQPQHF. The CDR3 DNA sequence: TGTGCCACCAGCAGGGGGGGGAGCAATCAGCCCCAGCATTTT.

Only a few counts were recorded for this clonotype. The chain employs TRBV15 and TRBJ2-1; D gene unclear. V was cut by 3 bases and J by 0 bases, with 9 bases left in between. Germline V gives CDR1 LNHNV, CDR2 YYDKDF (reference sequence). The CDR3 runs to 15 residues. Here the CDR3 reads CATSSRPSSYNEQFF. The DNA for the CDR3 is TGTGCCACCAGCAGCCGACCAAGCTCCTACAATGAGCAGTTCTTC.